This T cell receptor (beta chain) derives from a study of cytomegalovirus exposure and HLA in healthy donors. Primers for the PCR totalled 60 Vbeta and 13 Jbeta. Some clones are missing from TCRdb's copy, which holds only in-frame ones; the method was immunoSEQ multiplex PCR. The sample holds about 130,000 clones, approximately 85% seen once. Unrecorded immune exposure was likely among donors, who were nominally healthy when sampled. The ends were cut back, 0 bases at V and 4 bases at J, with 14 bases in the middle. There are 16 residues in the CDR3. From germline, CDR1 is SGHRS and CDR2 YFSETQ. The specimen sequenced was PBMCs. The V call is TRBV5-1, the J call TRBJ2-1; no reliable D call. The TCR originated in a boy between 5 and 17 years old in good health and CMV-seronegative. CDR3 amino acids: CASSLGPTGVYNEQFF. The CDR3 nucleotides are TGCGCCAGCAGCTTGGGACCGACTGGAGTTTACAATGAGCAGTTCTTC.